This TCR beta chain was observed in a study of T cells expressing NK-cell markers. The wider study: The study drew TCR beta repertoires from sorted CD3+CD56+NKG2C+, CD3+CD56+NKG2C- and CD3+CD56-NKG2C+ T cells. Within the sequenced cohort of eight donors, seven exhibited HCMV seropositivity and one was seronegative.

Study observations and caveats: The HCMV specificity of the expanded NKG2C+ T cell clones stayed unresolved.

Making the TCR beta cDNA relied on 5'RACE template switching with UMIs. No DNA is given; TCRdb re-called the 5' RACE reads and lists each CDR3 protein once. This listing includes roughly 390,000 distinct CDR3 sequences. Turning to this clonotype: The antigen remains unidentified.

CDR3 size: 16 residues. CDR1 and CDR2 (germline): KGHSH, LQKENI. The source of this sequence is a man aged 18 to 69 in good health. Sequencing input: blood T cells: a sorted CD56 or NKG2C T cell subset, CD4+ or CD8+ T cells, or bulk PBMC T cells (not recorded which). The chain carries TRBV18 and TRBJ1-3. The CDR3 here is CASSPIDASSGNTIYF.